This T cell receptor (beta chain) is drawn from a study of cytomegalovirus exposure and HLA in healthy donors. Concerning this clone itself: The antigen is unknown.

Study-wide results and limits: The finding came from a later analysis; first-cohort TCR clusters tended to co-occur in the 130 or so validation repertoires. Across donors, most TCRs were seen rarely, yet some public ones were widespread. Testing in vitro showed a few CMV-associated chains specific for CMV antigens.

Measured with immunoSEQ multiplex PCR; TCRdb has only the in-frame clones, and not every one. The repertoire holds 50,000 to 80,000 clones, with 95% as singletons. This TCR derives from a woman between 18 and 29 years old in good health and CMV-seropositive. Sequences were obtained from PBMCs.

The CDR3 DNA sequence: TGTGCCAGCAGTTTGTATCGAGATGAAAAACTGTTTTTT. Amino acid sequence: CASSLYRDEKLFF. The chain carries TRBV28 and TRBJ1-4; D unresolved. The CDR3 covers 13 residues. In germline, CDR1 is MDHEN, CDR2 SYDVKM. Trimming took off 3 bases at V and 6 bases at J, with 8 bases between the two ends. Full variable domain (missing parts from reference TRBV28 and TRBJ1-4): DVKVTQSSRYLVKRTGEKVFLECVQDMDHENMFWYRQDPGLGLRLIYFSYDVKMKEKGDIPEGYSVSREKKERFSLILESASTNQTSMYLCASSLYRDEKLFFGSGTQLSVL.